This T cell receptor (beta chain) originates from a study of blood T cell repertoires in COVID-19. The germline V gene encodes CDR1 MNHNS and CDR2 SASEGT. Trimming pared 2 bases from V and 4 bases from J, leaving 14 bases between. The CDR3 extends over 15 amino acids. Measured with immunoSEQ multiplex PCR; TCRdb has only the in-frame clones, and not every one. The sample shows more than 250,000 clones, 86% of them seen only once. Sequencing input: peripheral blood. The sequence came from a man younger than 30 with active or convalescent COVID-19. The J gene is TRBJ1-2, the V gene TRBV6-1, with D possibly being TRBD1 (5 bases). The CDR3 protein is CASSEQSGGSYGYTF. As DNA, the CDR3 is TGTGCCAGCAGTGAACAAAGCGGGGGTTCCTATGGCTACACCTTC.